This T cell receptor (beta chain) stems from a study of Ad26.COV2.S vaccination and SARS-CoV-2 variants. Overall study: Doses of Ad26.COV2.S were injected into muscle once or twice, 56 days apart. Broader study findings: Comparable non-spike TCR breadth was observed in vaccine and placebo recipients. The TCR-based breadth and depth measures might underestimate overall T cell responses.

The CDR3 length is 15 residues. Per germline, CDR1 SGHDT and CDR2 YYEEEE. Trimming pared 4 bases from V and 9 bases from J, leaving 20 bases between. The sample's treatment: some 19 received Ad26.COV2.S at low or high dose, single or two shots; 5 received placebo; per-sample allocation not given. Vaccine and placebo recipients were sampled on day 63 after the first injection. The table came from immunoSEQ multiplex PCR; TCRdb's copy has only in-frame clones and leaves some out. Of some 290,000 clones listed, 85% are singletons. A note on this clone: Its antigen is currently unknown.

The chain combines TRBV5-6 with TRBJ2-1; D perhaps matches TRBD1 (5 bases). The sequencing used peripheral blood, collected in a trial of Ad26.COV2.S vaccine versus placebo. This receptor was obtained from a person between 18 and 60 years old who received the Ad26.COV2.S COVID-19 vaccine or a placebo. CDR3 residues: CASSRRWGRSSEQFF. CDR3 DNA: TGTGCCAGCAGCCGCCGCTGGGGCCGATCGAGTGAGCAGTTCTTC.